The 17 T cell receptor beta chains in this list originate from one sample, sequenced in a study of shared clonotypes between healthy human individuals. Clones were read by immunoSEQ multiplex PCR, and TCRdb kept only the in-frame ones, dropping some. This repertoire shows roughly 2.4 million clones, approximately 94% found once; its top ten account for approximately 0.13%. The sample taken for sequencing was naive CD4+ T cells sorted from blood. Regarding subset: CD45RA+ positively selected. These receptors came from a man between 18 and 35 years old in good health.

The J gene is TRBJ1-2, the V gene TRBV6-8; maybe TRBD1 (6 bases). Germline CDR1 MNHGY, CDR2 SAAAGT. Deletions cut 2 bases from V and 2 bases from J, with 12 bases between. CDR3 size: 15 residues. Here the CDR3 reads CASSYVAGENYGYTF. The CDR3 DNA follows: TGTGCCAGCAGTTACGTGGCAGGGGAAAACTATGGCTACACCTTC.

This clone came up once. The rearrangement links TRBV29-1 to TRBJ2-5; 8 positions match TRBD2. The CDR3 spans 13 residues. Trimming at V came to 5 bases and at J to 8 bases, leaving 10 bases not matched to a gene. Germline CDR1 reads SQVTM; CDR2 reads ANQGSEA. The DNA for the CDR3 is TGCAGCGTTCCCGACCCGGGGGGGCGCACCCAGTACTTC. Translation gives CSVPDPGGRTQYF.

The chain is built from TRBV5-1 and TRBJ1-4; D gene ambiguous. The germline gives CDR1 SGHRS, CDR2 YFSETQ. The V gene lost 7 bases and the J gene lost 0 bases, with 13 bases spanning the gap. The CDR3 spans 15 residues. CDR3 residues: CASGILGSTNEKLFF. The CDR3 nucleotides are TGCGCCAGCGGGATACTCGGTTCAACTAATGAAAAACTGTTTTTT. The full variable domain, completed using reference TRBV5-1 and TRBJ1-4, is KAGVTQTPRYLIKTRGQQVTLSCSPISGHRSVSWYQQTPGQGLQFLFEYFSETQRNKGNFPGRFSGRQFSNSRSEMNVSTLELGDSALYLCASGILGSTNEKLFFGSGTQLSVL.

The chain joins TRBV6-1 to TRBJ1-2, with 9 bases aligning to TRBD1. Per germline, CDR1 MNHNS and CDR2 SASEGT. V shed 7 bases and J 4 bases; nucleotides not matched to a gene: 7. The length of the CDR3 is 14 residues. DNA for the CDR3: TGTGCCAGCACCACAGGGGGCCGGGGCTATGGCTACACCTTC. This translates into CASTTGGRGYGYTF.

The chain has TRBV12-5 and TRBJ1-1, with a weak D call TRBD1 (6 bases). Germline V CDR1 and CDR2: LGHNT, FRNRAP. V shed 4 bases and J shed 1 base, with 10 bases lying between them. This CDR3 contains 14 residues. The CDR3 spells CASGSGQPNTEAFF. CDR3 nucleotide sequence: TGTGCTAGTGGTTCCGGACAGCCGAACACTGAAGCTTTCTTT.

V and J are TRBV4-3 and TRBJ2-1; 7 nucleotides match TRBD2. Germline V gene lookup returns CDR1 LGHNA and CDR2 YSLEER. V gave up 0 bases and J gave up 10 bases; unmatched junction bases: 3. The CDR3 has 13 residues. The CDR3 bases are TGCGCCAGCAGCCAAGAATCCGGGGGGGAGCAGTTCTTC. It specifies CASSQESGGEQFF.

This clone has only one observation. This chain uses TRBV6-1 with TRBJ2-1; D possibly matches TRBD1 or TRBD2 (6 bases each). Germline loops: CDR1 MNHNS, CDR2 SASEGT. The CDR3 spans 12 residues. Trimming took off 9 bases at V and 6 bases at J, with 12 bases between the two ends. DNA of the CDR3: TGTGCCAGTACAGGGCGGGGCAATGAGCAGTTCTTC. Protein: CASTGRGNEQFF.

This clone was observed once. The chain uses TRBV9 and TRBJ2-5; D remains unclear. CDR1 is SGDLS, CDR2 YYNGEE, per germline. The CDR3 consists of 14 residues. The ends were cut back, 2 bases at V and 1 base at J, with 9 bases in the middle. CDR3 region: CASSVSHFQETQYF. CDR3 DNA: TGTGCCAGCAGCGTTTCGCATTTCCAAGAGACCCAGTACTTC.

This chain joins TRBV6-6 and TRBJ2-3, with 11 bases matching TRBD2. Unmatched junction bases numbered 9, after V lost 5 bases and J lost 8 bases. This CDR3 is built from 15 residues. Germline CDR1 reads MNHNY; CDR2 reads SVGAGI (reference sequence). Written as DNA, the CDR3 is TGTGCCAGCAGTGCACTAGCGGGAGTGGAGGGTACGCAGTATTTT. It yields the protein CASSALAGVEGTQYF.

The V call is TRBV6-6, the J call TRBJ2-5; TRBD1 matches at 8 bases. V lost 5 bases to trimming and J lost 4 bases; unmatched junction nucleotides: 9. The CDR3 runs to 15 residues. Looked up from germline, CDR1 is MNHNY and CDR2 is SVGAGI (reference sequence). The CDR3 sequence: CASSPSGGAGETQYF. In DNA form, the CDR3 reads TGTGCCAGCAGTCCGTCAGGGGGCGCAGGAGAGACCCAGTACTTC.

The chain links TRBV5-6 to TRBJ2-7, with D unresolved. V shed 1 base and J shed 0 bases, with 5 bases lying between them. Looked up from germline, CDR1 is SGHDT and CDR2 is YYEEEE. The CDR3 consists of 13 residues. CDR3 bases: TGTGCCAGCAGCTTGACCTCCTCCTACGAGCAGTACTTC. Translating it yields CASSLTSSYEQYF.

This chain links TRBV19 with TRBJ1-5, with TRBD1 matching 8 bases. Trimming at V came to 2 bases and at J to 3 bases, leaving 6 bases not matched to a gene. The CDR3 contains 16 residues. Germline assignment: CDR1 LNHDA and CDR2 SQIVND (reference sequence). CDR3 loop: CASSISRQGFNQPQHF. In nucleotides, the CDR3 is TGTGCCAGTAGTATATCACGACAGGGGTTCAATCAGCCCCAGCATTTT.

This clone turned up a few times. Additional DNA sequences in this sample encode the identical CDR3. This rearrangement joins TRBV10-1 to TRBJ1-2; D gene ambiguous. CDR1 and CDR2 (germline): WNHNN, SYGVQD (reference sequence). CDR3 length: 13 residues. The germline V and J ends were trimmed by 3 bases and 2 bases, with 7 bases remaining between them. Here the CDR3 reads CASSESRNYGYTF. The DNA for the CDR3 is TGCGCCAGCAGTGAATCCAGGAACTATGGCTACACCTTC.

As for this clone: An end of the junction does not agree with germline; a read error may underlie this. This rearrangement joins TRBV30 to TRBJ2-7, with 9 bases fitting TRBD1. Germline V CDR1 and CDR2: GTSNPN, SVGIG (reference sequence). The CDR3 runs to 12 residues. The CDR3 DNA reads as TGTGCCTGGAGTACTTGGGACAGGGCGATTGGCTTC. Translated, it gives CAWSTWDRAIGF.

This chain links TRBV7-2 with TRBJ1-1; D gene unclear. Per the germline V gene, CDR1 is SGHTA and CDR2 is FQGNSA. V lost 4 bases to trimming and J lost 11 bases, with 17 bases between them. The CDR3 extends over 13 amino acids. The CDR3 is CASSSNYINDAFF. CDR3 bases: TGTGCCAGCAGCTCTAATTATATAAACGACGCTTTCTTT.

This clone was recorded once. Within the sample, other DNA sequences also encode this same CDR3. V and J are TRBV6-5 and TRBJ1-3, with 9 bases fitting TRBD1. This CDR3 spans 15 amino acids. Germline loops: CDR1 MNHEY, CDR2 SVGAGI. V shed 5 bases, J shed 0 bases, and the junction held 2 bases outside the gene matches. The chain's CDR3 is CASSRTGDSGNTIYF. CDR3 nucleotide sequence: TGTGCCAGCAGTCGGACAGGGGACTCTGGAAACACCATATATTTT.

This chain connects TRBV5-6 to TRBJ1-3; 9 bases align to TRBD1. Trimming took 4 bases from V and 4 from J; bases not matched to a gene: 9. The CDR3 loop spans 16 amino acids. Germline V CDR1 and CDR2: SGHDT, YYEEEE. CDR3 sequence reads: CASSLGGQGSGNTIYF. DNA of the CDR3: TGTGCCAGCAGCCTCGGGGGACAGGGATCCGGAAACACCATATATTTT.